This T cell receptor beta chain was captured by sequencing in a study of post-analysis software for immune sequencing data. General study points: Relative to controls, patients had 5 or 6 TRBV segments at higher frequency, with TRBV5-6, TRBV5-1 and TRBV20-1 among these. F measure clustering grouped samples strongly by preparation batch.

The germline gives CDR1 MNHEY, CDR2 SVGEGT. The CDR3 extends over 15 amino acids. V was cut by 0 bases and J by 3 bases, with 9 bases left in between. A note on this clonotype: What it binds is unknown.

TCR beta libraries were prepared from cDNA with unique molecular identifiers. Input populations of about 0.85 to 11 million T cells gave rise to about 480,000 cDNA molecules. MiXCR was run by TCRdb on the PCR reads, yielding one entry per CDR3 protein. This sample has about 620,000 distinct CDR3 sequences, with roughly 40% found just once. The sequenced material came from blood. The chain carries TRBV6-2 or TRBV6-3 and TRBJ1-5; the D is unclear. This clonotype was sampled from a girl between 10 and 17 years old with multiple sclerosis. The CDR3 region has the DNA TGTGCCAGCAGTTACTCGACTTCGTCCAATCAGCCCCAGCATTTT. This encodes CASSYSTSSNQPQHF.